This T cell receptor beta chain was observed in a study of vaccination effects on CD4 cells after COVID-19. Turning to the study itself: ViraFEST expansion of antigen-specific CD4+ T cells with viral peptide pools preceded sequencing. They grew roughly 2 million PBMC in each well, adding around 10 IU/ml IL-2 and 10 ug/ml peptides.

Germline V gene lookup returns CDR1 MDHEN and CDR2 SYDVKM. This CDR3 comprises 14 residues. V dropped 5 bases and J dropped 0 bases, with 10 bases sitting between them. Only in-frame clones appear in the TCRdb table, and some are missing; sequencing was by immunoSEQ multiplex PCR. The repertoire holds approximately 61,000 clones, with nearly 80% as singletons. Culture lasted approximately 10 days before CD4+ T cell isolation. The cohort was immunized with two doses of either the BNT162b2 or mRNA-1273 vaccine. In the cultures, half the medium was exchanged for IL-2 medium on days 3 and 7. Points from the study as a whole: Clones that were induced by infection or by vaccine showed marked contraction late after vaccination.

A note on this clone: Its antigen remains unknown.

The material sequenced was CD4+ T cells from PBMCs cultured without peptide, taken after COVID-19 vaccination. The receptor was isolated from a human donor who received a COVID-19 vaccine. This chain links TRBV28 with TRBJ1-1, with D tentatively TRBD1 (5 bases). The CDR3 nucleotides read TGTGCCAGCAGTGGGGACGGCCTGAACACTGAAGCTTTCTTT. Its translation is CASSGDGLNTEAFF.